This T cell receptor (beta chain) was profiled in a study of PD-L1 blockade in urothelial cancer. The wider study: About nine tenths of the roughly 30 patients comprised males who had bladder-origin urothelial cancer. A median blood sample held about 150,000 T cells and tens of thousands of unique TCRs.

Trimming cost V 4 bases and J 2 bases; bases outside gene matches: 8. Germline V gene data show CDR1 as SGHNT and CDR2 as YYREEE (reference sequence). This CDR3 comprises 15 residues. Measured with immunoSEQ multiplex PCR; TCRdb has only the in-frame clones, and not every one. Counted here are around 69,000 clones, 75% to 95% occurring once; the ten biggest clones make up 0.87%. The time point here: peripheral blood 6 weeks after treatment start. Sample contribution per patient ranged from 1 to 8, covering pretreatment and on-treatment. The sequence derives from an elderly woman with urothelial cancer. The sample in question was PBMCs, obtained around atezolizumab (anti-PD-L1) treatment. The chain recombines TRBV5-4 with TRBJ2-7; 8 nucleotides match TRBD2. DNA for the CDR3: TGTGCCAGCAGCCCGAGGACGGGAGGGCCCTACGAGCAGTACTTC. It is translated as CASSPRTGGPYEQYF.